This T cell receptor (beta chain) came from a study of blood T cell repertoires in COVID-19. Whole-study context: Acute and convalescent COVID-19 specimens originated in the United States, Italy and Spain.

Study members were between roughly 18 and 89 years old and lived in some 26 US regions. Symptom resolution, clearance, or two negative PCRs marked donors in Cohort 3 as recovered. There are 15 residues in the CDR3. V was pared by 4 bases and J by 6 bases, with 6 bases of the junction left unmatched. CDR1 is SGHAT, CDR2 FQNNGV, per germline. Measured with immunoSEQ multiplex PCR; TCRdb has only the in-frame clones, and not every one. The sample shows 250,000 to 350,000 clones, 85% of them seen only once. The clonotype originates from a woman in her forties or fifties who had recovered from COVID-19. This rearrangement joins TRBV11-2 to TRBJ1-6, with 7 bases that match TRBD1. The sequenced material came from PBMCs or T cells enriched from blood (not recorded which). The CDR3, as DNA: TGTGCCAGCAGCTCCAAGGGACAGAGTAATTCACCCCTCCACTTT. Amino acid sequence: CASSSKGQSNSPLHF. The variable domain in full, with the rest retrieved from reference TRBV11-2 and TRBJ1-6, is EAGVAQSPRYKIIEKRQSVAFWCNPISGHATLYWYQQILGQGPKLLIQFQNNGVVDDSQLPKDRFSAERLKGVDSTLKIQPAKLEDSAVYLCASSSKGQSNSPLHFGNGTRLTVT.